These 9 T cell receptor beta chains came from one sample sequenced in a study of blood T cell repertoires in COVID-19 (dated by TCRdb to the early 2020s). Library preparation was by the immunoSEQ multiplex PCR assay. TCRdb mirrors the immuneACCESS table, restricted to in-frame sequences. Some clones are absent from its copies; in checked studies, under half trace to an unresolved V gene, and the reason for the others is unknown. Across this sample there are around 250,000 clones, with 82% seen only once. Roughly 3.1% of the sample is taken by the ten largest. The source material was peripheral blood. The receptors originated from a woman under 30 with acute or convalescent COVID-19.

The chain carries TRBV10-3 and TRBJ2-7, with 7 nucleotides matching TRBD1. Trimming removed 3 bases from V and 2 bases from J; junction bases left unmatched: 10. This CDR3 comprises 16 residues. CDR1 and CDR2 (germline): ENHRY, SYGVKD. The CDR3 sequence is CAISDPNRGETYEQYF. In DNA, the CDR3 is TGTGCCATCAGTGACCCAAACAGGGGTGAGACCTACGAGCAGTACTTC.

The table lists this clone with a count of one. The chain uses TRBV19 and TRBJ2-6, with D unresolved. The germline V gene encodes CDR1 LNHDA and CDR2 SQIVND (reference sequence). The CDR3 loop spans 15 amino acids. V shed 3 bases and J shed 0 bases, with 6 bases lying between them. The CDR3 DNA follows: TGTGCCAGTAGTATTACCAGCTCTGGGGCCAACGTCCTGACTTTC. Its protein is CASSITSSGANVLTF.

This chain uses TRBV2 with TRBJ2-5; 7 positions match TRBD2. Germline CDR1 SNHLY, CDR2 FYNNEI. Germline trimming cut 3 bases from V and 5 bases from J; bases unmatched to any gene: 9. The CDR3 is 15 amino acids. CDR3 amino acids: CASSDFAGVLETQYF. CDR3 DNA: TGTGCCAGCAGTGACTTTGCGGGAGTTCTCGAGACCCAGTACTTC.

The gene calls are TRBV6-2 or TRBV6-3 and TRBJ2-1, with a tentative D call TRBD1 (5 bases). Trimming removed 4 bases at V and 2 bases at J, with 15 bases between. The V gene's germline CDR1 is MNHEY and CDR2 SVGEGT. The CDR3 runs 16 residues. Written as DNA, the CDR3 is TGTGCCAGCAGTTCCCCCCGCAGGGATCCCTACAATGAGCAGTTCTTC. Its protein is CASSSPRRDPYNEQFF.

This clone was found a few times. This chain connects TRBV2 to TRBJ1-1, with 7 positions matching TRBD1. V shed 3 bases, J shed 9 bases, and the junction held 7 bases outside the gene matches. CDR3 length: 13 amino acids. Germline V CDR1 and CDR2: SNHLY, FYNNEI. The CDR3 here is CASSDQGVPQAFF. CDR3 coding DNA: TGTGCCAGCAGTGATCAGGGGGTGCCCCAAGCTTTCTTT.

The table lists this clone with a count of one. The V gene is TRBV11-2, the J gene TRBJ1-2, with TRBD1 matching over 9 bases. The CDR3 has 14 amino acids. V lost 5 bases, J lost 4 bases, and 5 bases stayed unmatched. From germline, CDR1 is SGHAT and CDR2 FQNNGV. As DNA, the CDR3 is TGTGCCAGCAGCCCATCGGACAGGGGCTATGGCTACACCTTC. Its translation: CASSPSDRGYGYTF.

J is TRBJ1-2 and V is TRBV6-5, with a tentative D call TRBD1 (5 bases). Germline CDR1 MNHEY, CDR2 SVGAGI. The CDR3 sequence is 14 residues long. V dropped 2 bases and J dropped 6 bases, with 13 bases sitting between them. In DNA, the CDR3 is TGTGCCAGCAGTTACGCGGGGGATTGGGATGGCTACACCTTC. The encoded protein is CASSYAGDWDGYTF.

The CDR3 region has the DNA TGCAGTGCCCCGCAGGATATTGGCTACACCTTC. This encodes CSAPQDIGYTF. The rearrangement uses TRBV20-1 and TRBJ1-2; the D is unclear. CDR1 and CDR2 from the germline V gene are DFQATT and SNEGSKA (reference sequence). This CDR3 has 11 residues. V lost 6 bases, J lost 7 bases, and 12 bases lay in between.

The V gene is TRBV7-6, the J gene TRBJ2-1, with D maybe TRBD2 (5 bases). The CDR3 has 19 residues. V was trimmed by 2 bases and J by 1 base, leaving 21 bases between them. The germline V gene has CDR1 SGHVS and CDR2 FNYEAQ. The CDR3 sequence is CASSLWVRGGPVSYNEQFF. In DNA, the CDR3 is TGTGCCAGCAGCTTATGGGTCAGAGGCGGGCCGGTATCCTACAATGAGCAGTTCTTC. Full variable domain (missing parts from reference TRBV7-6 and TRBJ2-1): GAGVSQSPRYKVTKRGQDVALRCDPISGHVSLYWYRQALGQGPEFLTYFNYEAQQDKSGLPNDRFSAERPEGSISTLTIQRTEQRDSAMYRCASSLWVRGGPVSYNEQFFGPGTRLTVL.